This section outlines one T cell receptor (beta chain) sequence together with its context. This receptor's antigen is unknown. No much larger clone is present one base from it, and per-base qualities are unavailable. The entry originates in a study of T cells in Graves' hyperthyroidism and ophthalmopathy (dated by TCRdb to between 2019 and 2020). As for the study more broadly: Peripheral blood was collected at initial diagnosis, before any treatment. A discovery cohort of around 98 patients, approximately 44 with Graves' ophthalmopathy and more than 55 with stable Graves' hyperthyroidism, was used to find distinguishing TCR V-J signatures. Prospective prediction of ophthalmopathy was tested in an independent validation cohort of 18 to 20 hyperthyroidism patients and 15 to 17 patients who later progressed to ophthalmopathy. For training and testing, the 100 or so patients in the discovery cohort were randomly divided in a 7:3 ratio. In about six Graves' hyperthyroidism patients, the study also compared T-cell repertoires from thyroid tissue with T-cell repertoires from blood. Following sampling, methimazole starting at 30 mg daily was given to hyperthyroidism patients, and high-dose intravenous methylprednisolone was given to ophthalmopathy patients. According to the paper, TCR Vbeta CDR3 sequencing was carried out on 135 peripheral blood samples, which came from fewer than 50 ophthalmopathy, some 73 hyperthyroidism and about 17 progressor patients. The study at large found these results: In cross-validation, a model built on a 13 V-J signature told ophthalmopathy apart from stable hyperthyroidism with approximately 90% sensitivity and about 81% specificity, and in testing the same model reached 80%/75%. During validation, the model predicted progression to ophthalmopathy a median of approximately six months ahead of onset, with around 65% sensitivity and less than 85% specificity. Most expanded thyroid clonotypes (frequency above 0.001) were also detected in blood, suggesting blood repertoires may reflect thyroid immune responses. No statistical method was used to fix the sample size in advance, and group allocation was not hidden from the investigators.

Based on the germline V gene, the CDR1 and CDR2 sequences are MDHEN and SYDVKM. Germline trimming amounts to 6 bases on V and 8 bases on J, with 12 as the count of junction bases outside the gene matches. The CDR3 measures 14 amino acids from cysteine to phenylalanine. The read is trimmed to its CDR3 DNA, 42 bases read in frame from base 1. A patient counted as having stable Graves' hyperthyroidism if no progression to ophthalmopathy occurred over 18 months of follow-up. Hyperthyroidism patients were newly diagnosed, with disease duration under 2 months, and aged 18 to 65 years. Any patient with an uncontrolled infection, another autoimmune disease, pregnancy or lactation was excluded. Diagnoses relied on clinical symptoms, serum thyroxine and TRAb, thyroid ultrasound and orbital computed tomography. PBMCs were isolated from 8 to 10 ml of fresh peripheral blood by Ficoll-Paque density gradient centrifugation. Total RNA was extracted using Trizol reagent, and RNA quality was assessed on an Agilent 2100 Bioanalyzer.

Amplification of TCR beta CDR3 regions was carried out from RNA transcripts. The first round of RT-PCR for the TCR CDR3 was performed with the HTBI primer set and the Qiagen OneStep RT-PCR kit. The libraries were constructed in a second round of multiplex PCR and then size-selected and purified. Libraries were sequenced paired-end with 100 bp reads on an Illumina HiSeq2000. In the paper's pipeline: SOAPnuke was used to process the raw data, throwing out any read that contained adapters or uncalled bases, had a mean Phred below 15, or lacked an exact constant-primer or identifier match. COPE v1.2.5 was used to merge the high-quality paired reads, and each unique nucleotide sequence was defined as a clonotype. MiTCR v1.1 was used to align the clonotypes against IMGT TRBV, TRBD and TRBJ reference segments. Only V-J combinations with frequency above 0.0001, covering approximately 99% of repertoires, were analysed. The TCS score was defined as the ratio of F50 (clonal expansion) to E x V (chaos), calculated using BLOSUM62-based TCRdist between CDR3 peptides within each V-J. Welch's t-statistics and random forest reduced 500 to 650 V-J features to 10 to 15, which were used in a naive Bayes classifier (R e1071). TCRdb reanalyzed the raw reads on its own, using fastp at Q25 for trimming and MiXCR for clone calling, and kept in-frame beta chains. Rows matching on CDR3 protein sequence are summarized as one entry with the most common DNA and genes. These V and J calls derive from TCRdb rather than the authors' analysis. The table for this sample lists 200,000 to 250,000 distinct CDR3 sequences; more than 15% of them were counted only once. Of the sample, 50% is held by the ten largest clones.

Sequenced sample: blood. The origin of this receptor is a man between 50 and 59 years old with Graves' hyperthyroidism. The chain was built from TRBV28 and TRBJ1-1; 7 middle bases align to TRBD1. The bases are TGTGCCAGCAGAACAGGGGCAACCCGGCTAGAAGCTTTCTTT. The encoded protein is CASRTGATRLEAFF.